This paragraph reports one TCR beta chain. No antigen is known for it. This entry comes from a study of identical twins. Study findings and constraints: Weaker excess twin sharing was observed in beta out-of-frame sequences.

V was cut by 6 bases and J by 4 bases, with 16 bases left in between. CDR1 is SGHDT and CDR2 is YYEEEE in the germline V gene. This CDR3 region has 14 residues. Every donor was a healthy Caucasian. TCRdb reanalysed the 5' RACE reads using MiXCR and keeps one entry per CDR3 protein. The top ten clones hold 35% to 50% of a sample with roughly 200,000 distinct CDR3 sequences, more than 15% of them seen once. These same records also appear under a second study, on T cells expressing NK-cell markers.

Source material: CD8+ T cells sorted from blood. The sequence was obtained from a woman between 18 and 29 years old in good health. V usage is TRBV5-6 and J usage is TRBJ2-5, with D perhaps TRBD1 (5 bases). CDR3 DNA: TGTGCCAGCACCCTCGAGAGAAGGGGAGAGACCCAGTACTTC. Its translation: CASTLERRGETQYF.